These 16 T cell receptor beta chains share one sample of origin, sequenced in a study of blood T cell repertoires in COVID-19. Generated by immunoSEQ multiplex PCR, the TCRdb table keeps only in-frame clones and is missing some. The data contain fewer than 350,000 clones, about 91% of them seen just once; the ten biggest clones take up about 3%. Source material: PBMCs or T cells enriched from blood (not recorded which). The receptor set was obtained from a man aged 35 to 55 who had been exposed to COVID-19.

The rearrangement uses TRBV11-3 and TRBJ2-7; 10 bases are a match to TRBD1. The length of the CDR3 is 15 residues. V trimming: 5 bases; J trimming: 0 bases; junction bases outside the gene matches: 4. Per germline, CDR1 SGHNT and CDR2 YENEEA. This CDR3 reads CASSAGQGTSYEQYF. CDR3 sequence (DNA): TGTGCCAGCAGCGCGGGACAGGGGACCTCCTACGAGCAGTACTTC.

The rearrangement joins TRBV6-5 to TRBJ1-3, with 7 bases lining up with TRBD1. The junction had 3 bases not matched to a gene; V was cut back by 2 bases and J by 8 bases. The CDR3 contains 13 residues. Per the germline V gene, CDR1 is MNHEY and CDR2 is SVGAGI. CDR3 region: CASSYRGRDTIYF. CDR3 DNA: TGTGCCAGCAGTTACAGGGGGCGGGACACCATATATTTT.

The rearrangement joins TRBV21-1 to TRBJ2-5; TRBD1 is the table's D call, not checked against the DNA. TRBV21-1 is deemed a pseudogene. This CDR3 has 15 amino acids. The CDR3 region has the DNA TGTGCCAGCAGCAAACCCGCCAGGGTAAAAGAGACCCAGTACTTC. Translating gives CASSKPARVKETQYF.

The rearrangement joins TRBV12-5 to TRBJ2-7, with TRBD1 identical over 8 bases. The germline CDR1 and CDR2 sequences are LGHNT and FRNRAP. The CDR3 totals 15 residues. Germline trimming cut 4 bases from V and 6 bases from J; bases unmatched to any gene: 11. The CDR3 coding sequence is TGTGCTAGTGGTTCCCTCCGGGACAGGCTGTCCGAGCAGTACTTC. Amino acid sequence: CASGSLRDRLSEQYF.

This chain joins TRBV9 and TRBJ1-6; tentative D call: TRBD1 (5 bases). The CDR3 sequence is 14 residues long. Germline CDR1 reads SGDLS; CDR2 reads YYNGEE. Between the trimmed V and J ends, which lost 3 bases and 10 bases, there was a span of 14 bases. In DNA form, the CDR3 reads TGTGCCAGCAGCGGACGTTTTGGGGGGTCACCCCTCCACTTT. Protein product: CASSGRFGGSPLHF.

The chain uses TRBV29-1 and TRBJ1-1; 8 bases line up with TRBD1. Germline lookup yields CDR1 SQVTM and CDR2 ANQGSEA. Germline trimming cut 3 bases from V and 1 base from J; bases unmatched to any gene: 1. The CDR3 is 13 amino acids. The CDR3 region has the DNA TGCAGCGTTGACGACAGGGGGAACACTGAAGCTTTCTTT. Protein: CSVDDRGNTEAFF.

In this sample, this clone turned up once. This chain uses TRBV7-9 with TRBJ1-2, with 7 positions matching TRBD1. Germline CDR1 SEHNR, CDR2 FQNEAQ (reference sequence). V lost 3 bases, J lost 6 bases, and 4 bases stayed unmatched. The CDR3 is 13 residues long. This chain's CDR3 is CASSFDRVNGYTF. The DNA of the CDR3 is TGTGCCAGCAGCTTTGACAGGGTAAATGGCTACACCTTC.

This chain connects TRBV24-1 to TRBJ2-5, with D unresolved. The CDR3 spans 18 residues. Trimming shortened V by 1 base and J by 8 bases, and 25 bases separated the two germline ends. Per the germline V gene, CDR1 is KGHDR and CDR2 is SFDVKD. The CDR3 nucleotides are TGTGCCACCAGTGATTTAAAGTCGGTTAGCAATCAAGAGAGTACCCAGTACTTC. It translates to CATSDLKSVSNQESTQYF.

This chain links TRBV19 with TRBJ1-1; tentatively, D is TRBD1 (6 bases). The CDR3 runs 13 residues. CDR1 is LNHDA and CDR2 is SQIVND in the germline V gene (reference sequence). Trimming removed 6 bases from V and 6 bases from J, with 14 bases in between. The CDR3 coding sequence is TGTGCCAGTAGACATCTGGGGGCTCCTGAAGCTTTCTTT. Protein product: CASRHLGAPEAFF.

V gene TRBV15 combines with J gene TRBJ2-7; 15 bases align to TRBD2. V shed 4 bases and J 4 bases; nucleotides not matched to a gene: 14. The germline gives CDR1 LNHNV, CDR2 YYDKDF (reference sequence). This CDR3 contains 19 residues. The CDR3 is CATSKGLAGGPRARYEQYF. CDR3 sequence (DNA): TGTGCCACCAGCAAAGGACTAGCGGGAGGGCCTCGTGCGCGATACGAGCAGTACTTC. The whole variable domain, filled in from reference TRBV15 and TRBJ2-7, reads DAMVIQNPRYQVTQFGKPVTLSCSQTLNHNVMYWYQQKSSQAPKLLFHYYDKDFNNEADTPDNFQSRRPNTSFCFLDIRSPGLGDTAMYLCATSKGLAGGPRARYEQYFGPGTRLTVT.

This clone was detected once. The V call is TRBV28, the J call TRBJ2-3, with a possible D match to TRBD1 (5 bases). The CDR3 has 14 amino acids. The V end lost 7 bases, the J end lost 0 bases, and 11 bases lay between the germline ends. CDR1 and CDR2 from the germline V gene are MDHEN and SYDVKM. DNA for the CDR3: TGTGCCAGCACCACAGGAACTAGCACAGATACGCAGTATTTT. Amino acids: CASTTGTSTDTQYF.

The genes are TRBV19 and TRBJ1-2, with D unclear. With 3 bases removed from V and 0 bases from J, the gap between germline ends came to 11 bases. The CDR3 spans 15 residues. Germline-derived CDR1 and CDR2 are LNHDA and SQIVND (reference sequence). The CDR3 loop reads CASSMGGRPNYGYTF. The CDR3 bases are TGTGCCAGTAGTATGGGCGGGAGACCTAACTATGGCTACACCTTC.

The chain employs TRBV7-9 and TRBJ2-1; 7 bases are shared with TRBD1. CDR3 size: 13 residues. V lost 3 bases to trimming and J lost 8 bases; unmatched junction nucleotides: 4. Germline V gives CDR1 SEHNR, CDR2 FQNEAQ (reference sequence). DNA for the CDR3: TGTGCCAGCAGCTTGACAGGGTACGATGAGCAGTTCTTC. Protein sequence: CASSLTGYDEQFF.

The chain uses TRBV9 and TRBJ2-2; TRBD1 agrees at 7 bases. Germline assignment: CDR1 SGDLS and CDR2 YYNGEE. The CDR3 spans 17 residues. V lost 0 bases and J lost 5; bases outside the gene matches: 10. CDR3 nucleotide sequence: TGTGCCAGCAGCGTAGGGTCAGGGGGTTTTCTTACCGGGGAGCTGTTTTTT. It specifies CASSVGSGGFLTGELFF.

The table lists this clone with a few counts. The rearrangement joins TRBV2 to TRBJ2-2; no clear D. CDR1 is SNHLY and CDR2 is FYNNEI in the germline V gene. The CDR3 extends over 12 amino acids. Trimming cost V 4 bases and J 8 bases, with 8 bases left between them. CDR3 DNA: TGTGCCAGCAGTGTGGCAGAAGGGGAGCTGTTTTTT. This sequence encodes CASSVAEGELFF.

The rearrangement links TRBV6-5 to TRBJ2-7; maybe TRBD1 (5 bases). Germline V gene data show CDR1 as MNHEY and CDR2 as SVGAGI. Trimming removed 6 bases from V and 3 bases from J, with 12 bases in between. The CDR3 runs 13 residues. The CDR3 loop is CASRMGQGYEQYF. CDR3 in DNA: TGTGCCAGCAGGATGGGTCAGGGCTACGAGCAGTACTTC.